One sample yielded the 6 T cell receptor beta chains listed below, sequenced in a study of regulatory T cells in long-lasting Graves disease. Indicated time point: newly diagnosed GD, antithyroid drugs for less than 3 months. Extracted PBMC RNA gave rise to the TCR library. Building of the TCR beta libraries involved iRepertoire HTBI primers and Arm-PCR of CDR3 regions. TCRdb re-derived calls from the multiplex PCR reads in MiXCR, one entry per CDR3 protein. Of some 400,000 distinct CDR3 sequences listed, 14% to 15% were seen once; the top ten hold over 15%. Another study also made use of these data, one on T cells in Graves' hyperthyroidism and ophthalmopathy.

Specimen: peripheral blood mononuclear cells (PBMCs), collected at new diagnosis, from a patient treated with antithyroid drugs. The receptor source for this set is a woman in her 30s with Graves disease.

The V gene is TRBV27, the J gene TRBJ1-2, with D possibly being TRBD1 (6 bases). CDR3 length: 14 residues. Trimming took 5 bases from V and 7 from J, leaving 17 bases between them. The germline V gene has CDR1 MNHEY and CDR2 SMNVEV (reference sequence). This CDR3 is CASSNPNRATGYTF. In DNA form, the CDR3 reads TGTGCCAGCAGTAATCCAAACAGGGCTACTGGCTACACCTTC.

The chain employs TRBV20-1 and TRBJ2-1, with a tentative D call TRBD1 (5 bases). Between the trimmed V and J ends, which lost 0 bases and 6 bases, there was a span of 9 bases. This CDR3 contains 13 residues. Germline V CDR1 and CDR2: DFQATT, SNEGSKA (reference sequence). CDR3 coding DNA: TGCAGTGCTAGAGATGGGGCTGTCAATGAGCAGTTCTTC. It translates to CSARDGAVNEQFF.

This clonotype has a count of ten or more. This chain uses TRBV6-4 with TRBJ1-1; D gene ambiguous. The CDR3 contains 13 residues. Germline V lookup: CDR1 MRHNA, CDR2 SNTAGT. V dropped 4 bases and J dropped 0 bases, with 6 bases sitting between them. The CDR3 DNA reads TGTGCCAGCAGTGCTCGGATGAACACTGAAGCTTTCTTT. Translated: CASSARMNTEAFF.

This rearrangement joins TRBV10-3 to TRBJ2-3, with 14 bases identical to TRBD2. Germline trimming cut 0 bases from V and 0 bases from J; bases unmatched to any gene: 5. Germline V lookup: CDR1 ENHRY, CDR2 SYGVKD. The CDR3 has 19 amino acids. CDR3 protein: CAISESRTSGRKSTDTQYF. CDR3 nucleotides: TGTGCCATCAGTGAGTCCCGGACTAGCGGGAGGAAAAGCACAGATACGCAGTATTTT.

This clonotype was recorded at least ten times. The V and J genes are TRBV12-5 and TRBJ2-2, with D uncertain. V lost 7 bases, J lost 6 bases, and 12 bases lay in between. The CDR3 contains 13 residues. Looked up from germline, CDR1 is LGHNT and CDR2 is FRNRAP. CDR3 amino acids: CASAIIPPGELFF. The CDR3 DNA sequence: TGTGCTAGTGCCATAATCCCTCCCGGGGAGCTGTTTTTT.

In this sample, this clonotype turned up a few times. This may arise from a read error, as a much more abundant clone is one base away. This chain joins TRBV2 and TRBJ2-3; D is unclear. This CDR3 is built from 12 residues. Germline CDR1 and CDR2: SNHLY and FYNNEI. The CDR3 sequence is CASSYAGDAQYF. The CDR3 coding sequence is TGTGCCAGCAGTTACGCTGGAGATGCGCAGTATTTT. Full variable domain (remainder filled in from reference TRBV2 and TRBJ2-3): EPEVTQTPSHQVTQMGQEVILRCVPISNHLYFYWYRQILGQKVEFLVSFYNNEISEKSEIFDDQFSVERPDGSNFTLKIRSTKLEDSAMYFCASSYAGDAQYFGPGTRLTVL.